A selection of T cell receptor beta chains follows, all from one sample in a study of T cell changes during pregnancy in multiple sclerosis. Only in-frame clones appear in the TCRdb table, and some are missing; sequencing was by immunoSEQ multiplex PCR. The table records tens of thousands of clones, roughly 90% of them present only once. The specimen comprised CD4+ T cells from peripheral blood mononuclear cells, sampled in the first trimester of pregnancy. The source is a female donor in good health, enrolled as a control in a pregnancy study. CDR3s include the opening cysteine and the closing phenylalanine or tryptophan. The D gene is left open where the match is weak. Some rows have no size entry. The others give once, few or many, or a class for an expanded clone.

TRBV2	NA	NA	TRBJ1-5	CASSEIATAAPQHF	TGTGCCAGCAGTGAAATAGCGACCGCCGCTCCCCAGCATTTT
TRBV29-1	NA	TRBD1	TRBJ2-3	CSVGRTGATDTQYF	TGCAGCGTTGGCAGGACAGGCGCCACAGATACGCAGTATTTT
TRBV5-1	once	TRBD1	TRBJ2-7	CASRGDRGSYEQYF	TGCGCCAGCAGAGGGGACAGGGGCTCCTACGAGCAGTACTTC
TRBV7-2	once	TRBD2	TRBJ2-7	CASSLAGGPYEQYF	TGTGCCAGCAGCTTAGCGGGAGGGCCCTACGAGCAGTACTTC
TRBV6-1	NA	TRBD2	TRBJ2-2	CASSWEGASGELFF	TGTGCCAGCAGCTGGGAGGGAGCGTCCGGGGAGCTGTTTTTT
TRBV6-1	NA	TRBD2	TRBJ2-7	CASSEPGGFEQYF	TGTGCCAGCAGTGAACCGGGAGGGTTCGAGCAGTACTTC
TRBV28	NA	TRBD1	TRBJ1-5	CASSLGDRAGSQPQHF	TGTGCCAGCAGTTTGGGGGACAGGGCCGGTAGTCAGCCCCAGCATTTT
TRBV4-3	NA	TRBD2	TRBJ2-3	CASSQVSGLVPDTQYF	TGCGCCAGCAGCCAAGTGAGTGGACTAGTTCCAGATACGCAGTATTTT
TRBV4-2	NA	TRBD2	TRBJ2-5	CASSQERAGGRIETQYF	TGTGCCAGCAGCCAAGAGAGGGCGGGGGGGCGGATAGAGACCCAGTACTTC
TRBV4-1	NA	NA	TRBJ2-7	CASSQLQVPYEQYF	TGCGCCAGCAGCCAATTACAGGTCCCCTACGAGCAGTACTTC
TRBV27	NA	NA	TRBJ1-4	CASSFPSVATNEKLFF	TGTGCCAGCAGTTTCCCTAGCGTAGCAACTAATGAAAAACTGTTTTTT
TRBV28	NA	NA	TRBJ1-5	CASSLFLDQPQHF	TGTGCCAGCAGTTTATTTCTTGATCAGCCCCAGCATTTT
TRBV4-1	NA	TRBD1	TRBJ1-1	CASSQTGSDTEAFF	TGCGCCAGCAGCCAGACAGGGTCCGACACTGAAGCTTTCTTT
TRBV7-2	NA	NA	TRBJ2-7	CASSSRDSYEQYF	TGTGCCAGCAGCTCCCGGGACTCCTACGAGCAGTACTTC
TRBV11-1	few	TRBD1	TRBJ2-5	CASSHPGTVQETQYF	TGTGCCAGCAGCCATCCCGGGACAGTCCAAGAGACCCAGTACTTC
TRBV19	NA	NA	TRBJ2-5	CASSAPGDVETQYF	TGTGCCAGTAGTGCCCCAGGGGATGTAGAGACCCAGTACTTC
TRBV6-5	NA	TRBD2	TRBJ2-3	CASSYERGRDTQYF	TGTGCCAGCAGTTACGAGCGGGGGAGAGATACGCAGTATTTT
TRBV28	once	NA	TRBJ1-1	CASSRTENTEAFF	TGTGCCAGCAGCCGAACAGAGAACACTGAAGCTTTCTTT
TRBV6-1	NA	NA	TRBJ2-1	CASSEAARGQQFF	TGTGCCAGCAGTGAAGCTGCGCGCGGGCAGCAGTTCTTC
TRBV6-5	NA	NA	TRBJ1-1	CASSYSREASNTEAFF	TGTGCCAGCAGTTACTCGAGGGAGGCCTCGAACACTGAAGCTTTCTTT
TRBV4-2	NA	TRBD1	TRBJ2-1	CASSQGQGASYNEQFF	TGTGCCAGCAGCCAAGGGCAGGGGGCTTCCTACAATGAGCAGTTCTTC
TRBV19	NA	TRBD2	TRBJ2-7	CASSSGRAGEQYF	TGTGCCAGTTCGAGCGGGAGGGCAGGAGAGCAGTACTTC
TRBV5-1	NA	TRBD1	TRBJ2-2	CASSLNTGVDTGELFF	TGCGCCAGCAGCTTAAACACAGGGGTGGACACCGGGGAGCTGTTTTTT
TRBV5-4	once	NA	TRBJ1-4	CASSLSAGRRDEKLFF	TGTGCCAGCAGCTTAAGCGCCGGGAGGAGAGATGAAAAACTGTTTTTT
TRBV27	NA	NA	TRBJ2-5	CASSPQGRFRETQYF	TGTGCCAGCAGTCCTCAGGGGCGGTTTCGGGAGACCCAGTACTTC
TRBV13	NA	NA	TRBJ2-7	CASSAQQGIYEQYF	TGTGCCAGCAGCGCCCAACAGGGTATCTACGAGCAGTACTTC
TRBV5-5	medium-sized	NA	TRBJ1-2	CASSLHREPLYGYTF	TGTGCCAGCAGTTTGCATAGGGAGCCTCTCTATGGCTACACCTTC
TRBV5-4	NA	TRBD2	TRBJ2-5	CASSLEAGGRGETQYF	TGTGCCAGCAGCTTGGAAGCGGGGGGCCGGGGAGAGACCCAGTACTTC
TRBV28	NA	TRBD2	TRBJ2-7	CASSLGLAGGRYEQYF	TGTGCCAGCAGTTTAGGGCTAGCGGGGGGGCGGTACGAGCAGTACTTC
TRBV29-1	once	TRBD1	TRBJ2-1	CSVLGATQGSQFEQFF	TGCAGCGTCCTAGGGGCCACACAGGGGTCCCAATTTGAGCAGTTCTTC
TRBV29-1	NA	NA	TRBJ2-1	CSVEGTSYNEQFF	TGCAGCGTTGAGGGGACTTCCTACAATGAGCAGTTCTTC
TRBV5-1	NA	TRBD1	TRBJ2-1	CASSPTPGTGTNEQFF	TGCGCCAGCAGCCCTACCCCCGGGACAGGAACCAATGAGCAGTTCTTC
TRBV7-2	NA	NA	TRBJ2-5	CASSLAGVGETQYF	TGTGCCAGCAGCTTAGCGGGAGTAGGCGAGACCCAGTACTTC
TRBV19	NA	TRBD1	TRBJ1-5	CASRDRNQPQHF	TGTGCCAGCAGGGACAGAAATCAGCCCCAGCATTTT
TRBV9	NA	TRBD1	TRBJ2-7	CASSVGGQGREQYF	TGTGCCAGCAGCGTAGGAGGACAGGGAAGGGAGCAGTACTTC
TRBV29-1	NA	TRBD1	TRBJ1-5	CSALTGQGNQPQHF	TGCAGCGCATTGACGGGACAGGGGAATCAGCCCCAGCATTTT
TRBV19	once	TRBD1	TRBJ2-1	CASRDRGNNEQFF	TGTGCCAGTCGGGACAGGGGGAACAATGAGCAGTTCTTC
TRBV7-9	NA	TRBD2	TRBJ2-3	CATKAGVGDTQYF	TGTGCCACCAAAGCGGGGGTCGGGGATACGCAGTATTTT
TRBV7-2	once	TRBD1	TRBJ2-7	CASGPGDRAYEQYF	TGTGCCAGCGGCCCTGGGGACAGGGCCTACGAGCAGTACTTC
TRBV18	NA	TRBD2	TRBJ2-7	CASSPGTSGIYEQYF	TGTGCCAGCTCGCCCGGGACTAGCGGTATCTACGAGCAGTACTTC
TRBV4-1	NA	TRBD2	TRBJ2-1	CASSQDPSGAKRFF	TGCGCCAGCAGCCAAGACCCTAGCGGGGCTAAGCGGTTCTTC
TRBV5-1	once	TRBD2	TRBJ2-1	CASSLGGLAGGGEQFF	TGCGCCAGCAGCTTGGGGGGACTAGCGGGAGGAGGTGAGCAGTTCTTC
TRBV28	NA	TRBD1	TRBJ1-1	CASTPQGVWTEAFF	TGTGCCAGCACCCCGCAGGGGGTTTGGACTGAAGCTTTCTTT
TRBV5-1	NA	NA	TRBJ1-3	CASSLVGGSTGNTIYF	TGCGCCAGCAGCTTGGTCGGGGGGTCTACTGGAAACACCATATATTTT
TRBV5-1	NA	TRBD2	TRBJ2-3	CASSRAGTSTDTQYF	TGCGCCAGCAGCAGAGCGGGGACTAGCACAGATACGCAGTATTTT
TRBV7-6	NA	NA	TRBJ2-7	CASSQLSSYEQYF	TGTGCCAGCAGTCAACTGTCCTCCTACGAGCAGTACTTC